The following is a T cell receptor (beta chain) sequence with its context. The data belong to a study of blood T cell repertoires in COVID-19. Study details: PBMCs, B-cell-depleted T cells, or T cells were the source of the cDNA or gDNA that made up the material.

V was clipped by 6 bases and J by 5 bases, with 14 bases between them. The germline gives CDR1 MNHEY, CDR2 SVGAGI. The CDR3 is 14 residues long. The assay was immunoSEQ multiplex PCR, and TCRdb's table has in-frame clones only and misses some. The sample records roughly 70,000 clones, about nine tenths being singletons. Sample: peripheral blood. The chain combines TRBV6-5 with TRBJ1-5, with D perhaps matching TRBD1 (6 bases). The receptor was isolated from a human donor with active COVID-19. The donor label of this sample is uncertain. CDR3 amino acids: CASRRGQTYQPQHF. For the CDR3, the DNA is TGTGCCAGCAGACGAGGACAGACCTATCAGCCCCAGCATTTT.